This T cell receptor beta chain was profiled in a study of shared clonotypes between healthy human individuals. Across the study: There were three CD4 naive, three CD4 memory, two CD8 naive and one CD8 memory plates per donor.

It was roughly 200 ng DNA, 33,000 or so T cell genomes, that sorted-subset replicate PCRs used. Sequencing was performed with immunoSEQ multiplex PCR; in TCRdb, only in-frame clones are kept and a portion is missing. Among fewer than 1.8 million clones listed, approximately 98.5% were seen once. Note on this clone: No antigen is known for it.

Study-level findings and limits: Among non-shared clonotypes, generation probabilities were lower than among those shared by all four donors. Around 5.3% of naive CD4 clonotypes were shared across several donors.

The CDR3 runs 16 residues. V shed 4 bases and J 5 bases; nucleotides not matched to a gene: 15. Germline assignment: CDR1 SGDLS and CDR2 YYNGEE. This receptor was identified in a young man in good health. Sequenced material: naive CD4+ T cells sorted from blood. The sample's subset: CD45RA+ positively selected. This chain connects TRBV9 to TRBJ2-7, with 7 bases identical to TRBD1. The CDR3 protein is CASSPRALDRDDEQYF. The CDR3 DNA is TGTGCCAGCAGCCCACGTGCTTTAGACAGGGATGACGAGCAGTACTTC.